This T cell receptor beta chain was recovered during a study of CD8 T cells in Susac syndrome. An amount of RNA that ranged from roughly 0.45 to 1 ug was reverse transcribed with random hexamers. TCRdb processed the immunoSEQ multiplex PCR reads anew with MiXCR; each CDR3 protein has one entry. In the table there are some 120,000 distinct CDR3 sequences, nearly 95% of which are singletons. V dropped 5 bases and J dropped 0; count of bases not matched to a gene: 17. The CDR3 length is 18 residues. Germline V gene data show CDR1 as SGHRS and CDR2 as YFSETQ. The source of this sequence is a human donor in good health. This rearrangement joins TRBV5-1 to TRBJ2-7, with 7 bases identical to TRBD1. The sample consisted of CD4+ T cells from PBMCs. CDR3 sequence (DNA): TGCGCCAGCAGTGGGGACCAGTGGACGGACAGGACCTCCTACGAGCAGTACTTC. Its protein product is CASSGDQWTDRTSYEQYF.